Shown below are 18 T cell receptor beta chains from a single sample sequenced in a study of blood T cell repertoires in COVID-19. Here immunoSEQ multiplex PCR was the method, and the copy in TCRdb shows in-frame clones only, minus some. Here the sample spans 130,000 to 150,000 clones, more than 80% being singletons. Sequenced input: peripheral blood. These receptors all come from a man between 18 and 35 years old with COVID-19, enrolled during active disease.

The chain recombines TRBV30 with TRBJ1-2; D possibly corresponds to TRBD1 (5 bases). The V gene lost 2 bases and the J gene lost 4 bases, with 17 bases spanning the gap. This CDR3 is built from 15 residues. Germline V lookup: CDR1 GTSNPN, CDR2 SVGIG (reference sequence). The DNA of the CDR3 is TGTGCCTGGAGTACGCCCTCGGGACTGCTCTATGGCTACACCTTC. Protein product: CAWSTPSGLLYGYTF.

The CDR3 coding sequence is TGCGCCAGCAGCCGGACAGCACAAGAGACCCAGTACTTC. This encodes CASSRTAQETQYF. The chain employs TRBV5-1 and TRBJ2-5; a possible D gene is TRBD1 (6 bases). The CDR3 spans 13 residues. Germline V gene data show CDR1 as SGHRS and CDR2 as YFSETQ. Trimming shortened V by 4 bases and J by 2 bases, and 9 bases separated the two germline ends. Drawing the rest from reference TRBV5-1 and TRBJ2-5, the complete variable domain is KAGVTQTPRYLIKTRGQQVTLSCSPISGHRSVSWYQQTPGQGLQFLFEYFSETQRNKGNFPGRFSGRQFSNSRSEMNVSTLELGDSALYLCASSRTAQETQYFGPGTRLLVL.

V and J are TRBV9 and TRBJ1-1; weak D call: TRBD1 (5 bases). The germline V gene encodes CDR1 SGDLS and CDR2 YYNGEE. Trimming pared 0 bases from V and 4 bases from J, leaving 13 bases between. The CDR3 extends over 15 amino acids. The CDR3 here is CASSVDPGRVTEAFF. The CDR3 DNA is TGTGCCAGCAGCGTAGACCCAGGGAGGGTCACTGAAGCTTTCTTT.

This chain links TRBV29-1 with TRBJ1-2; D is perhaps TRBD1 (6 bases). V shed 3 bases and J shed 4 bases, with 12 bases lying between them. CDR3 length: 13 residues. CDR1 SQVTM and CDR2 ANQGSEA come from the germline V gene. The CDR3 region is CSVDVGGPYGYTF. CDR3 sequence (DNA): TGCAGCGTTGATGTGGGGGGGCCCTATGGCTACACCTTC.

The gene calls are TRBV11-2 and TRBJ2-7; 11 bases match TRBD2. Trimming removed 5 bases from V and 1 base from J; junction bases left unmatched: 4. This CDR3 region has 15 residues. Germline loops: CDR1 SGHAT, CDR2 FQNNGV. This CDR3 reads CASSVTSGRSYEQYF. The CDR3 DNA reads TGTGCCAGCAGCGTAACTAGCGGGAGATCCTACGAGCAGTACTTC.

The chain combines TRBV28 with TRBJ2-1; D gene ambiguous. The CDR3 runs to 15 residues. V was clipped by 5 bases and J by 3 bases, with 14 bases between them. Germline-derived CDR1 and CDR2 are MDHEN and SYDVKM. CDR3 nucleotides: TGTGCCAGCAGTCCCGGGTTTTCTCACTACAATGAGCAGTTCTTC. Translating gives CASSPGFSHYNEQFF. Full variable domain (rest looked up from reference TRBV28 and TRBJ2-1): DVKVTQSSRYLVKRTGEKVFLECVQDMDHENMFWYRQDPGLGLRLIYFSYDVKMKEKGDIPEGYSVSREKKERFSLILESASTNQTSMYLCASSPGFSHYNEQFFGPGTRLTVL.

The chain has TRBV10-3 and TRBJ2-7, with D maybe TRBD1 (6 bases). Between the trimmed V and J ends, which lost 5 bases and 4 bases, there was a span of 12 bases. This CDR3 is built from 13 residues. Germline V gene sequence: CDR1 ENHRY, CDR2 SYGVKD. The CDR3 DNA reads TGTGCCATCAGTCGGGACAATCGTTACGAGCAGTACTTC. This translates into CAISRDNRYEQYF.

This rearrangement joins TRBV3-1 (or the pseudogene TRBV3-2) to TRBJ2-7; 9 nucleotides align to TRBD2. This CDR3 has 15 amino acids. Germline loops: CDR1 LGHDT, CDR2 YNNKEL (reference sequence). With V trimmed by 3 bases and J by 3 bases, 6 bases remained unmatched. The CDR3 sequence: CASSQYSGSIYEQYF. In DNA form, the CDR3 reads TGTGCCAGCAGCCAGTATAGCGGGAGTATCTACGAGCAGTACTTC.

The chain carries TRBV12-5 and TRBJ2-7; possible D gene TRBD1, 6 bases. V dropped 7 bases and J dropped 0 bases, with 16 bases sitting between them. The CDR3 consists of 15 residues. In germline, CDR1 is LGHNT, CDR2 FRNRAP. Written as DNA, the CDR3 is TGTGCTAGTGTAGGGAACAGGGACAACTCCTACGAGCAGTACTTC. This codes for CASVGNRDNSYEQYF. The variable domain in full, completed from reference TRBV12-5 and TRBJ2-7, reads DARVTQTPRHKVTEMGQEVTMRCQPILGHNTVFWYRQTMMQGLELLAYFRNRAPLDDSGMPKDRFSAEMPDATLATLKIQPSEPRDSAVYFCASVGNRDNSYEQYFGPGTRLTVT.

The V and J genes are TRBV27 and TRBJ2-5, with a possible D match to TRBD2 (5 bases). There are 14 residues in the CDR3. Trimming took off 8 bases at V and 1 base at J, with 14 bases between the two ends. Germline V gives CDR1 MNHEY, CDR2 SMNVEV (reference sequence). The CDR3 is CASSRAGIQETQYF. The CDR3 nucleotides read TGTGCCAGCTCCCGCGCCGGGATCCAAGAGACCCAGTACTTC.

The chain is built from TRBV9 and TRBJ2-1, with TRBD2 matching 14 bases. V lost 3 bases and J lost 4; bases outside the gene matches: 9. This CDR3 region has 18 residues. Germline lookup yields CDR1 SGDLS and CDR2 YYNGEE. The CDR3 loop reads CASSGRTSGRPIYNEQFF. The CDR3 DNA follows: TGTGCCAGCAGCGGGAGGACTAGCGGGAGGCCCATATACAATGAGCAGTTCTTC.

The chain carries TRBV7-6 and TRBJ1-5; D possibly corresponds to TRBD1 (5 bases). From germline, CDR1 is SGHVS and CDR2 FNYEAQ. Trimming pared 4 bases from V and 2 bases from J, leaving 15 bases between. The CDR3 contains 16 residues. CDR3 sequence reads: CASSWGPGDRNQPQHF. The CDR3 nucleotides are TGTGCCAGCAGCTGGGGCCCCGGCGATCGCAATCAGCCCCAGCATTTT.

The V call is TRBV28, the J call TRBJ2-4, with 8 bases matching TRBD2. The CDR3 sequence is 13 residues long. Germline CDR1 reads MDHEN; CDR2 reads SYDVKM. J lost 9 bases, V lost 6 bases, and 7 bases had no gene match. The CDR3 DNA sequence: TGTGCCAGCAGCGTAACCGGGAGGGCCATTCAGTACTTC. This sequence encodes CASSVTGRAIQYF.

The gene calls are TRBV10-2 and TRBJ2-3, with 7 nucleotides matching TRBD2. The CDR3 contains 13 residues. Trimming cost V 0 bases and J 9 bases; bases outside gene matches: 3. Germline V lookup: CDR1 WSHSY, CDR2 SAAADI. The CDR3 DNA sequence: TGCGCCAGCAGTGAGTCGAGCGGGATGACGCAGTATTTT. Translating gives CASSESSGMTQYF.

This chain connects TRBV28 to TRBJ2-7; 10 nucleotides match TRBD1. V shed 2 bases, J shed 2 bases, and the junction held 9 bases outside the gene matches. The CDR3 runs 17 residues. CDR1 is MDHEN and CDR2 is SYDVKM in the germline V gene. The CDR3 bases are TGTGCCAGCAGTTTACCCCGGGGACAGGGGTTGACCTACGAGCAGTACTTC. Translation: CASSLPRGQGLTYEQYF. The full variable domain, completed using reference TRBV28 and TRBJ2-7, is DVKVTQSSRYLVKRTGEKVFLECVQDMDHENMFWYRQDPGLGLRLIYFSYDVKMKEKGDIPEGYSVSREKKERFSLILESASTNQTSMYLCASSLPRGQGLTYEQYFGPGTRLTVT.

V gene TRBV7-2 combines with J gene TRBJ1-5; D not certain. Per germline, CDR1 SGHTA and CDR2 FQGNSA. The CDR3 length is 15 residues. V gave up 3 bases and J gave up 1 base, with 10 bases separating them. DNA for the CDR3: TGTGCCAGCAGCTTCGAAGTAGAAAGCAATCAGCCCCAGCATTTT. The encoded protein is CASSFEVESNQPQHF.

This clone was detected only a few times. The chain links TRBV30 to TRBJ1-5; tentatively, D is TRBD1 (6 bases). This CDR3 comprises 15 residues. Trimming removed 4 bases from V and 0 bases from J, with 13 bases in between. Germline V CDR1 and CDR2: GTSNPN, SVGIG (reference sequence). The chain's CDR3 is CAWTRTAHSNQPQHF. CDR3 sequence (DNA): TGTGCCTGGACCCGGACAGCCCATAGCAATCAGCCCCAGCATTTT.

The rearrangement joins TRBV28 to TRBJ2-5; tentative D call: TRBD2 (5 bases). The V end lost 1 base, the J end lost 2 bases, and 11 bases lay between the germline ends. Germline V gene sequence: CDR1 MDHEN, CDR2 SYDVKM. The CDR3 is 15 residues long. CDR3 protein: CASSLLGGLQETQYF. As DNA, the CDR3 is TGTGCCAGCAGTTTATTGGGCGGACTTCAAGAGACCCAGTACTTC.